Presented here are 32 T cell receptor beta chains from one specimen sequenced in a study of cytomegalovirus exposure and HLA in healthy donors. PCR primers comprised 60 Vbeta and 13 Jbeta primers. Method: immunoSEQ multiplex PCR; TCRdb's copy keeps in-frame clones and lacks some. The table includes about 140,000 clones, 65% to 80% detected once. Sequencing was done on a sample of PBMCs. These receptor sequences come from a male donor in good health and CMV-seropositive.

This clone showed up just once. V gene TRBV11-1 combines with J gene TRBJ2-5; 7 positions agree with TRBD2. The CDR3 is made up of 17 amino acids. Per the germline V gene, CDR1 is SGHAT and CDR2 is FQDESV (reference sequence). Trimming cost V 3 bases and J 1 base; bases outside gene matches: 11. In DNA form, the CDR3 reads TGTGCCAGCAGCTTGGGGTCGTCGGGGGGATCCCAAGAGACCCAGTACTTC. Residues: CASSLGSSGGSQETQYF.

Here the CDR3 reads CASSLQGFRNEQFF. The CDR3 nucleotides are TGTGCCAGCAGCTTACAGGGTTTTCGCAATGAGCAGTTCTTC. This chain joins TRBV27 and TRBJ2-1, with a weak D call TRBD1 (6 bases). V was trimmed by 6 bases and J by 6 bases, leaving 15 bases between them. From germline, CDR1 is MNHEY and CDR2 SMNVEV (reference sequence). This CDR3 is 14 amino acids long.

The gene calls are TRBV7-8 and TRBJ2-2; a possible D gene is TRBD2 (5 bases). Between the trimmed V and J ends, which lost 5 bases and 2 bases, there was a span of 15 bases. The germline gives CDR1 SGHVS, CDR2 FQNEAQ. CDR3 length: 16 amino acids. DNA of the CDR3: TGTGCCAGCAGCCGGCGGACTCGAAGTAACACCGGGGAGCTGTTTTTT. Its protein is CASSRRTRSNTGELFF.

The genes are TRBV10-3 and TRBJ1-2, with 7 bases lining up with TRBD1. With V trimmed by 9 bases and J by 6 bases, 7 bases remained unmatched. The CDR3 contains 12 residues. Germline CDR1 reads ENHRY; CDR2 reads SYGVKD. The CDR3 sequence: CAIHRGMHGYTF. The CDR3 nucleotides read TGTGCCATTCACAGGGGTATGCATGGCTACACCTTC.

This clone was picked up a small number of times. The chain links TRBV28 to TRBJ2-1; D possibly corresponds to TRBD2 (6 bases). V lost 6 bases, J lost 8 bases, and 14 bases lay in between. From germline, CDR1 is MDHEN and CDR2 SYDVKM. The CDR3 length is 13 residues. As DNA, the CDR3 is TGTGCCAGCAGGAAAGGAGGGCCCCATGAGCAGTTCTTC. Its protein product is CASRKGGPHEQFF.

The genes are TRBV5-8 and TRBJ1-2; D may be TRBD1 (5 bases). Per germline, CDR1 SGHTS and CDR2 YDEGEE. Trimming pared 1 base from V and 4 bases from J, leaving 14 bases between. The CDR3 sequence is 15 residues long. The CDR3 reads CASSLWQGEIYGYTF. In DNA, the CDR3 is TGTGCCAGCAGCTTGTGGCAGGGCGAGATCTATGGCTACACCTTC.

This chain joins TRBV4-2 and TRBJ2-1, with D perhaps TRBD2 (5 bases). Trimming removed 0 bases from V and 6 bases from J, with 15 bases in between. The germline CDR1 and CDR2 sequences are LGHNA and YNFKEQ. CDR3 length equals 16 residues. The CDR3 DNA reads as TGTGCCAGCAGCCAAGATTCCGGGAACGGCGGCAATGAGCAGTTCTTC. It codes for CASSQDSGNGGNEQFF.

The chain employs TRBV9 and TRBJ2-3; 12 bases match TRBD2. The germline gives CDR1 SGDLS, CDR2 YYNGEE. The V segment lost 4 bases and the J segment 4 bases; nucleotides outside the gene matches: 16. The CDR3 has 19 amino acids. For the CDR3, the DNA is TGTGCCAGCAGCTCCCAGGAGGCTAGCGGGGGGGCCGGGCCAGATACGCAGTATTTT. It codes for CASSSQEASGGAGPDTQYF.

This clone appeared a single time. The rearrangement links TRBV6-5 to TRBJ2-2; 7 bases fit TRBD2. V was clipped by 7 bases and J by 5 bases; unmatched bases: 7. The CDR3 has 14 amino acids. CDR1 and CDR2 (germline): MNHEY, SVGAGI. CDR3 sequence reads: CASNGGTVTGELFF. The DNA of the CDR3 is TGTGCCAGCAACGGGGGGACTGTAACCGGGGAGCTGTTTTTT.

The chain couples TRBV9 to TRBJ2-3; 13 bases match TRBD2. Germline CDR1 is SGDLS and CDR2 is YYNGEE. The CDR3 has 18 amino acids. Trimming took 4 bases from V and 2 from J; bases not matched to a gene: 10. The CDR3 is CASSRTSGSWAPTDTQYF. The CDR3 DNA reads as TGTGCCAGCAGCCGGACTAGCGGGAGCTGGGCCCCCACAGATACGCAGTATTTT. Supplemented by reference TRBV9 and TRBJ2-3, the full variable domain reads DSGVTQTPKHLITATGQRVTLRCSPRSGDLSVYWYQQSLDQGLQFLIQYYNGEERAKGNILERFSAQQFPDLHSELNLSSLELGDSALYFCASSRTSGSWAPTDTQYFGPGTRLTVL.

The rearrangement links TRBV30 to TRBJ2-1, with D maybe TRBD2 (7 bases). CDR3 size: 14 residues. Trimming stripped 6 bases from V and 4 bases from J, with 16 bases between. Per germline, CDR1 GTSNPN and CDR2 SVGIG (reference sequence). The CDR3 reads CACQEGGGYNEQFF. For the CDR3, the DNA is TGTGCCTGTCAGGAGGGGGGGGGATACAATGAGCAGTTCTTC.

The chain has TRBV28 and TRBJ1-3; D not resolved. Germline V lookup: CDR1 MDHEN, CDR2 SYDVKM. V was clipped by 5 bases and J by 0 bases, with 8 bases between them. The CDR3 has 14 residues. CDR3 protein: CASSPPGSGNTIYF. In DNA form, the CDR3 reads TGTGCCAGCAGTCCCCCCGGCTCTGGAAACACCATATATTTT.

V usage is TRBV7-9 and J usage is TRBJ2-2, with D unclear. The germline CDR1 and CDR2 sequences are SEHNR and FQNEAQ (reference sequence). Between the trimmed V and J ends, which lost 2 bases and 8 bases, there was a span of 9 bases. This CDR3 comprises 13 residues. The CDR3 loop is CASSLQVLGELFF. The CDR3 nucleotides are TGTGCCAGCAGCTTACAGGTTTTAGGGGAGCTGTTTTTT.

The chain carries TRBV6-5 and TRBJ2-7, with 8 bases that match TRBD1. Germline V gene sequence: CDR1 MNHEY, CDR2 SVGAGI. CDR3 size: 13 residues. After removal of 6 bases from V and 9 bases from J, the junction contained 10 bases not matched to a gene. The CDR3 DNA follows: TGTGCCAGCAGCCTCCAGGGGGCAAAACGGCAGTACTTC. This encodes CASSLQGAKRQYF.

In this sample, this clone turned up a few times. The CDR3 DNA reads TGTGCCAGTAGTATCCTGGGACAGAATAATCAGCCCCAGCATTTT. This gives the protein CASSILGQNNQPQHF. The rearrangement links TRBV19 to TRBJ1-5; TRBD1 matches at 7 bases. CDR3 length: 15 amino acids. After removal of 3 bases from V and 4 bases from J, the junction contained 6 bases not matched to a gene. The V gene's germline CDR1 is LNHDA and CDR2 SQIVND (reference sequence).

The chain combines TRBV7-9 with TRBJ2-2, with D tentatively TRBD1 (5 bases). Trimming removed 3 bases from V and 0 bases from J, with 8 bases in between. CDR3 length: 15 amino acids. Germline V gene sequence: CDR1 SEHNR, CDR2 FQNEAQ (reference sequence). CDR3 coding DNA: TGTGCCAGCAGCTTTAGGACATCGAACACCGGGGAGCTGTTTTTT. It is translated as CASSFRTSNTGELFF.

Comments on this clone: One end of the junction is discordant with germline, which a read error may explain. Within the sample, other DNA sequences also encode this same CDR3. The rearrangement links TRBV9 to TRBJ1-1; D perhaps matches TRBD1 (6 bases). The CDR3 is 13 residues long. Looked up from germline, CDR1 is SGDLS and CDR2 is YYNGEE. CDR3 protein: CASSAQGNTEAFF. The CDR3 DNA follows: TGTGCCAGCAGCGCGCAGGGGAACACTGAAGCCTTCTTT.

In nucleotides, the CDR3 is TGTGCCAGCAGCTTGGCCGCAGGAAACATGAACACTGAAGCTTTCTTT. Its protein product is CASSLAAGNMNTEAFF. This rearrangement joins TRBV5-6 to TRBJ1-1; D remains unclear. The V gene's germline CDR1 is SGHDT and CDR2 YYEEEE. The CDR3 consists of 16 residues. V lost 0 bases and J lost 0, with 12 bases in between.

The CDR3 DNA sequence: TGTGCCAGCAGGGGCGACGTTGAAAAACTGTTTTTT. Its protein is CASRGDVEKLFF. This sequence joins TRBV2 and TRBJ1-4; no reliable D call. Germline V CDR1 and CDR2: SNHLY, FYNNEI. The CDR3 has 12 amino acids. Between the trimmed V and J ends, which lost 6 bases and 7 bases, there was a span of 9 bases.

This clone was seen only a few times. The V call is TRBV7-9, the J call TRBJ2-1; D perhaps matches TRBD2 (6 bases). The CDR3 has 17 residues. Germline V gene data show CDR1 as SEHNR and CDR2 as FQNEAQ (reference sequence). Trimming stripped 2 bases from V and 0 bases from J, with 14 bases between. CDR3 DNA: TGTGCCAGCAGCTTATGGGCTAGCGTTCCCTCCTACAATGAGCAGTTCTTC. It codes for CASSLWASVPSYNEQFF.

The V and J genes are TRBV28 and TRBJ1-3; TRBD1 matches 8 bases. This CDR3 is built from 17 residues. CDR1 MDHEN and CDR2 SYDVKM come from the germline V gene. J gave up 8 bases and V 3 bases, and 15 bases lay outside the gene matches. This CDR3 is CASSLNSIGQGSDTIYF. The CDR3 nucleotides are TGTGCCAGCAGTTTGAATTCCATCGGACAGGGTAGTGACACCATATATTTT.

V is TRBV5-6 and J is TRBJ1-6; TRBD1 might be the D (6 bases). Germline-derived CDR1 and CDR2 are SGHDT and YYEEEE. The CDR3 loop spans 13 amino acids. V was trimmed by 3 bases and J by 10 bases, leaving 11 bases between them. The CDR3 is CASSSGQNSPLHF. The CDR3 DNA sequence: TGTGCCAGCAGCTCCGGACAGAACTCACCCCTCCACTTT.

The rearrangement links TRBV7-9 to TRBJ2-3, with 7 bases aligning to TRBD2. Germline V gene data show CDR1 as SEHNR and CDR2 as FQNEAQ (reference sequence). The CDR3 runs 14 residues. With 3 bases clipped from V and 2 bases from J, the junction kept 2 bases outside the gene matches. The CDR3 spells CASSFGLVTDTQYF. Written as DNA, the CDR3 is TGTGCCAGCAGCTTCGGACTAGTCACAGATACGCAGTATTTT.

V is TRBV7-8 and J is TRBJ1-2; TRBD1 is a possible D gene (5 bases). The length of the CDR3 is 16 residues. Looked up from germline, CDR1 is SGHVS and CDR2 is FQNEAQ. Trimming took off 0 bases at V and 8 bases at J, with 19 bases between the two ends. For the CDR3, the DNA is TGTGCCAGCAGCTTAGCTCCTACAGGCCCTCTGCAGGGCTACACCTTC. Translation: CASSLAPTGPLQGYTF.

V usage is TRBV11-2 and J usage is TRBJ2-2; the match to TRBD1 covers 7 bases. This CDR3 spans 15 amino acids. Unmatched junction bases numbered 7, after V lost 5 bases and J lost 4 bases. CDR1 is SGHAT and CDR2 is FQNNGV in the germline V gene. In nucleotides, the CDR3 is TGTGCCAGCAGCCACACTTACAGGGGCACCGGGGAGCTGTTTTTT. It encodes CASSHTYRGTGELFF.

This chain uses TRBV11-2 with TRBJ1-4, with no clear D. CDR3 length: 14 amino acids. The V end lost 7 bases, the J end lost 0 bases, and 9 bases lay between the germline ends. Looked up from germline, CDR1 is SGHAT and CDR2 is FQNNGV. CDR3 DNA: TGTGCCAGCACCCGGGAGGCAACTAATGAAAAACTGTTTTTT. Translation: CASTREATNEKLFF.

The chain uses TRBV6-5 and TRBJ1-2; the D gene is possibly TRBD1 (6 bases). Germline CDR1 MNHEY, CDR2 SVGAGI. Trimming removed 6 bases at V and 8 bases at J, with 19 bases between. The CDR3 consists of 14 residues. The DNA for the CDR3 is TGTGCCAGCAGCACCGGTGGGGGGGCGTTGGGCTACACCTTC. Amino acids: CASSTGGGALGYTF.

Comment on this clone: One end of the junction varies from germline; a read error may be responsible. The rearrangement links TRBV25-1 to TRBJ2-7, with 12 nucleotides matching TRBD2. Germline CDR1 MGHDK, CDR2 SYGVNS. The length of the CDR3 is 14 residues. CDR3 residues: CTSSGLAGTYEQYF. DNA of the CDR3: TGTACCAGCAGCGGACTAGCGGGGACCTACGAGCAGTACTTC.

Concerning this clone: Relative to the germline gene, one junction end is altered; a read error may explain this. The rearrangement joins TRBV9 to TRBJ2-2; D is unresolved. Germline CDR1 and CDR2: SGDLS and YYNGEE. The CDR3 spans 16 residues. The CDR3, as DNA: TGTGCCAGCAGCGTATCGGTGGGCTCGAACTCCGGGGAGCTGTTTTTT. Protein: CASSVSVGSNSGELFF.

The chain recombines TRBV18 with TRBJ2-5, with 7 nucleotides matching TRBD2. The V segment lost 2 bases and the J segment 3 bases; nucleotides outside the gene matches: 6. The CDR3 loop spans 15 amino acids. CDR1 and CDR2 (germline): KGHSH, LQKENI. In DNA, the CDR3 is TGTGCCAGCTCACCAAGCCCAGCGGGGAAAGAGACCCAGTACTTC. This encodes CASSPSPAGKETQYF.

Concerning this clone: At one of its ends the junction is not consistent with the germline gene, which may arise from a read error. This rearrangement joins TRBV7-9 to TRBJ2-4; D is ambiguous. This CDR3 contains 12 residues. Germline V CDR1 and CDR2: SEHNR, FQNEAQ (reference sequence). The CDR3 nucleotides are TGTTCCAGCAGCTTAGAAATAGACATTCAGTACTTC. It specifies CSSSLEIDIQYF.

The J gene is TRBJ2-1, the V gene TRBV5-8; 11 bases fit TRBD2. Germline V gives CDR1 SGHTS, CDR2 YDEGEE. The CDR3 contains 15 residues. V lost 4 bases, J lost 6 bases, and 6 bases stayed unmatched. CDR3 region: CASSPSGRRVNEQFF. The CDR3 nucleotides are TGTGCCAGCAGCCCTAGCGGGAGGCGGGTCAATGAGCAGTTCTTC. Full variable domain (rest looked up from reference TRBV5-8 and TRBJ2-1): EAGVTQSPTHLIKTRGQQATLRCSPISGHTSVYWYQQALGLGLQFLLWYDEGEERNRGNFPPRFSGRQFPNYSSELNVNALELEDSALYLCASSPSGRRVNEQFFGPGTRLTVL.